In its sample, the clone carrying this T cell receptor beta chain was seen once. Its target is unknown. These data belong to a study of shared clonotypes between healthy human individuals. Study outcomes and limitations: When naive CD4 clonotypes were compared across a few donors, 4% to 6.5% were shared. Shared clonotypes across all four donors exceeded non-shared ones in generation probability.

In the naive CD8 group, cells lacked CD45RO and were positively selected for CCR7, so terminally differentiated effector memory CD45RA+ cells were left out. The run depth of the assay was deep. Sequenced by immunoSEQ multiplex PCR; TCRdb stores in-frame clones only, minus some. Among about 650,000 clones listed, roughly 95% were seen once. Sequencing was performed on naive CD8+ T cells sorted from blood. The sequence came from a woman in her 30s in good health.

The CDR3 is CASSPENRPTGELFF. CDR3 DNA sequence: TGCGCCAGCAGCCCAGAAAACAGGCCGACCGGGGAGCTGTTTTTT. The rearrangement joins TRBV5-1 to TRBJ2-2; tentative D call: TRBD1 (5 bases). The CDR3 spans 15 residues. V shed 4 bases and J shed 5 bases, with 15 bases lying between them. Per the germline V gene, CDR1 is SGHRS and CDR2 is YFSETQ. The full variable domain, its missing parts supplied by reference TRBV5-1 and TRBJ2-2, is KAGVTQTPRYLIKTRGQQVTLSCSPISGHRSVSWYQQTPGQGLQFLFEYFSETQRNKGNFPGRFSGRQFSNSRSEMNVSTLELGDSALYLCASSPENRPTGELFFGEGSRLTVL.